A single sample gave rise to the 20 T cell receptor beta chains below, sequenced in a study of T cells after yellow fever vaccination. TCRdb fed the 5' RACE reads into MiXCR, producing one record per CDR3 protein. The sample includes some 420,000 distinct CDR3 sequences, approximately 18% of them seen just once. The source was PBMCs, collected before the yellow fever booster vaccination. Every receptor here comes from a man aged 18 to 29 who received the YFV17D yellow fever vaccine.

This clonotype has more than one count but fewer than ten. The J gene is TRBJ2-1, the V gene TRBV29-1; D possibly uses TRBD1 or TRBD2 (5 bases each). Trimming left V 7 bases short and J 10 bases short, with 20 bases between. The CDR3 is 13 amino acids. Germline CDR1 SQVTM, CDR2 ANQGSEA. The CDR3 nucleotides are TGCAGCGCTACCGGGACGCATCGGGGAGAGCAGTTCTTC. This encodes CSATGTHRGEQFF.

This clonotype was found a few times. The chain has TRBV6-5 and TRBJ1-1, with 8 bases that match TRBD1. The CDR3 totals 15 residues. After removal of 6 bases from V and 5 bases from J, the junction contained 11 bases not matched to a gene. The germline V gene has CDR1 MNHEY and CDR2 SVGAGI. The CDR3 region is CASSPARDRRTEAFF. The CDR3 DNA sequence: TGTGCCAGCAGCCCGGCACGGGACAGGCGTACTGAAGCTTTCTTT.

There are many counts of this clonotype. The CDR3 DNA follows: TGTGCCAGCAGCTTAGGGCCATACGGCACCGGGGAGCTGTTTTTT. Translation gives CASSLGPYGTGELFF. The chain carries TRBV7-2 and TRBJ2-2; D remains ambiguous. CDR3 length equals 15 residues. Germline CDR1 reads SGHTA; CDR2 reads FQGNSA. Trimming left V 1 base short and J 4 bases short, with 10 bases between.

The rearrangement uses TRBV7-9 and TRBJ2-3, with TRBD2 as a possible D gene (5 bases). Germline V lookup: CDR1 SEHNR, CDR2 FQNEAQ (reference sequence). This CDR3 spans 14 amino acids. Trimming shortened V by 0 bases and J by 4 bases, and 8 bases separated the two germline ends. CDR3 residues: CASSLALAADTQYF. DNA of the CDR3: TGTGCCAGCAGCTTAGCGCTAGCCGCAGATACGCAGTATTTT.

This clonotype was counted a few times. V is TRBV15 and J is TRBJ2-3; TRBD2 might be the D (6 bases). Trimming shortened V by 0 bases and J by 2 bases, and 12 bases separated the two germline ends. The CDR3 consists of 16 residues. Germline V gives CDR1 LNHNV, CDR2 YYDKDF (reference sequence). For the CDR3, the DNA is TGTGCCACCAGCAGAGATCGGGGGACCAACACAGATACGCAGTATTTT. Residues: CATSRDRGTNTDTQYF.

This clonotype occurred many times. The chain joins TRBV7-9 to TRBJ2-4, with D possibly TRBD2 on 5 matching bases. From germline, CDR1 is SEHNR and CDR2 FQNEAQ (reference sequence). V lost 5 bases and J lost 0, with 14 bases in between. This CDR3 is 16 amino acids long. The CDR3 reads CASSLPPGIAKNIQYF. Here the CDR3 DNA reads TGTGCCAGCAGCCTTCCCCCGGGAATAGCCAAAAACATTCAGTACTTC.

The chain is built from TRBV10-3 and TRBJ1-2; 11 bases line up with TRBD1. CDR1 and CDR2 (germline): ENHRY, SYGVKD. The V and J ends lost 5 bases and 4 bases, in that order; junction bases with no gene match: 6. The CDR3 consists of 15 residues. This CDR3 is CAISRGTGGGYGYTF. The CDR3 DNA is TGTGCCATCAGTAGAGGGACAGGGGGTGGCTATGGCTACACCTTC.

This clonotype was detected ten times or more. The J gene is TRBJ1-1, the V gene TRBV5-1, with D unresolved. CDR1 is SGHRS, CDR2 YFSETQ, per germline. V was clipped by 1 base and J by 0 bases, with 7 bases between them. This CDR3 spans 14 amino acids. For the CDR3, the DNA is TGCGCCAGCAGCTTGACCGGTTTGAACACTGAAGCTTTCTTT. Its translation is CASSLTGLNTEAFF.

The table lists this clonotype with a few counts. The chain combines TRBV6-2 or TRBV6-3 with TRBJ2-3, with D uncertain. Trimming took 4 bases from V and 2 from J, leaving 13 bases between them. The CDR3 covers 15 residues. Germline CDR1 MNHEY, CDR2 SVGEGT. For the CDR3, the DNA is TGTGCCAGCAGTTCTCCCGTGCCTTACACAGATACGCAGTATTTT. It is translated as CASSSPVPYTDTQYF.

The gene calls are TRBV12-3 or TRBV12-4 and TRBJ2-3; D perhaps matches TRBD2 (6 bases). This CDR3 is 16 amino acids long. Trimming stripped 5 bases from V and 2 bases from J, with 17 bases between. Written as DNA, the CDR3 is TGTGCCAGCAGTCCCCTCGGGACTGGACTCACAGATACGCAGTATTTT. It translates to CASSPLGTGLTDTQYF.

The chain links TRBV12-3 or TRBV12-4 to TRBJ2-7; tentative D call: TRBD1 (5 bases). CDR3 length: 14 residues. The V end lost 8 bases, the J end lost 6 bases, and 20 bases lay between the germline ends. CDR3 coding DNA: TGTGCCAGCCAGACGACTGACAGTATGCTCGAGCAGTACTTC. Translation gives CASQTTDSMLEQYF.

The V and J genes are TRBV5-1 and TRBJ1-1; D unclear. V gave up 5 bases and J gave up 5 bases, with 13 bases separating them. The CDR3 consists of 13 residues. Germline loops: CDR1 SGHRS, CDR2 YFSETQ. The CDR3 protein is CASRGSQGTEAFF. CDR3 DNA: TGCGCCAGCAGGGGTTCCCAAGGGACTGAAGCTTTCTTT.

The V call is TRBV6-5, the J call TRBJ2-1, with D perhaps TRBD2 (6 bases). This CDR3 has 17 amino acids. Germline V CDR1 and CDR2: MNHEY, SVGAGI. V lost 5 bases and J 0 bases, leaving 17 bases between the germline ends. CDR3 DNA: TGTGCCAGCAGTCCCCCACACTTGACTAGCTCCTACAATGAGCAGTTCTTC. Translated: CASSPPHLTSSYNEQFF.

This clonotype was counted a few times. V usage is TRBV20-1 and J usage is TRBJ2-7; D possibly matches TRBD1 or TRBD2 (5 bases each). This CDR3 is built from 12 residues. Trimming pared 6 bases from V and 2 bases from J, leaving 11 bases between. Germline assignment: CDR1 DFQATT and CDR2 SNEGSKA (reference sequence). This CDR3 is CSAPGRAYEQYF. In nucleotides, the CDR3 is TGCAGTGCGCCGGGACGGGCCTACGAGCAGTACTTC.

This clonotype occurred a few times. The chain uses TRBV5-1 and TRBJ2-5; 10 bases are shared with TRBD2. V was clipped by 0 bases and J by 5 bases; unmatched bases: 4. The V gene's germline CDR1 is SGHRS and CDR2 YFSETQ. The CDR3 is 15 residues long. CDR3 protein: CASSLALAGAETQYF. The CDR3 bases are TGCGCCAGCAGCTTGGCCCTAGCGGGGGCTGAGACCCAGTACTTC.

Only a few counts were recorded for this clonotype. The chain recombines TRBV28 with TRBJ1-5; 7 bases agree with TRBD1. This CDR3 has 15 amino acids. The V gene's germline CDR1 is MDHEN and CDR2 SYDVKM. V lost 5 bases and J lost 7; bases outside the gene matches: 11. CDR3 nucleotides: TGTGCCAGCAGTACCCCCAGGGGGACTATCCAGCCCCAGCATTTT. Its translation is CASSTPRGTIQPQHF.

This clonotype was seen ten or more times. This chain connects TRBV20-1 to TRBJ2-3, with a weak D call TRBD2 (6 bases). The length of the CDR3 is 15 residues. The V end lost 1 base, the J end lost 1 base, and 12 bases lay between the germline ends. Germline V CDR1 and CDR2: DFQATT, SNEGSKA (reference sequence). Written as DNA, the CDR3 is TGCAGTGCTAGAGTTTGGAGGGATCGCACAGATACGCAGTATTTT. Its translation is CSARVWRDRTDTQYF.

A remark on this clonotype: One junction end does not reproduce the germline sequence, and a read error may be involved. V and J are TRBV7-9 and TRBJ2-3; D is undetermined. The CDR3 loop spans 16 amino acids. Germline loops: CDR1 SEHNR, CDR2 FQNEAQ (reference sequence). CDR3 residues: CGSSSVEHTSTDTQYF. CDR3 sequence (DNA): TGTGGCAGCAGCTCGGTGGAGCACACTTCCACAGATACGCAGTATTTT. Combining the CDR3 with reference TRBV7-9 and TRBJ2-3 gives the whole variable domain DTGVSQNPRHKITKRGQNVTFRCDPISEHNRLYWYRQTLGQGPEFLTYFQNEAQLEKSRLLSDRFSAERPKGSFSTLEIQRTEQGDSAMYLCGSSSVEHTSTDTQYFGPGTRLTVL.

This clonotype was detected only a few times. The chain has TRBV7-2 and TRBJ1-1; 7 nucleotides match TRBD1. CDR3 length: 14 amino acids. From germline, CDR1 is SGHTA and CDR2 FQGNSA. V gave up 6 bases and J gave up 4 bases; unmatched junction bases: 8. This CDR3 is CASSGPGGPTEAFF. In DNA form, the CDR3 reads TGTGCCAGCAGTGGTCCAGGGGGTCCCACTGAAGCTTTCTTT.

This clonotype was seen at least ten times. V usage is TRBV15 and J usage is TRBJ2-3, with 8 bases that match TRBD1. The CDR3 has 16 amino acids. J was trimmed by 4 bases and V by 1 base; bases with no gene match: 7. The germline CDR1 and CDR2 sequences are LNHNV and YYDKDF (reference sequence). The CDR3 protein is CATSRGTGRIADTQYF. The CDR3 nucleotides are TGTGCCACCAGCAGAGGGACAGGGCGGATTGCAGATACGCAGTATTTT. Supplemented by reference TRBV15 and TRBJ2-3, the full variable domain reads DAMVIQNPRYQVTQFGKPVTLSCSQTLNHNVMYWYQQKSSQAPKLLFHYYDKDFNNEADTPDNFQSRRPNTSFCFLDIRSPGLGDTAMYLCATSRGTGRIADTQYFGPGTRLTVL.